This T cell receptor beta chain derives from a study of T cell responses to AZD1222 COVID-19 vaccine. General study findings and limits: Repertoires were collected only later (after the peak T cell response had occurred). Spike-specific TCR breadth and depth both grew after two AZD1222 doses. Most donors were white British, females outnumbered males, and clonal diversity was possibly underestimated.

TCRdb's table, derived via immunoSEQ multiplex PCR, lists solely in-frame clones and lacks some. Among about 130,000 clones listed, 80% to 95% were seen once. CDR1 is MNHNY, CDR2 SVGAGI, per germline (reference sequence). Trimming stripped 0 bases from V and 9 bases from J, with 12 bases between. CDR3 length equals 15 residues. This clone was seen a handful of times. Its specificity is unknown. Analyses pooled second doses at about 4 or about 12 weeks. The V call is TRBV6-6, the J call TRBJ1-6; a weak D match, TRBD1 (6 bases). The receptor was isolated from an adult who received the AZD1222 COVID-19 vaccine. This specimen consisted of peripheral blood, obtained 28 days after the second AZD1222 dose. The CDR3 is CASSYSGGVRSPLHF. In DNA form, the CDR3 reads TGTGCCAGCAGTTACTCGGGGGGCGTTCGTTCACCCCTCCACTTT.